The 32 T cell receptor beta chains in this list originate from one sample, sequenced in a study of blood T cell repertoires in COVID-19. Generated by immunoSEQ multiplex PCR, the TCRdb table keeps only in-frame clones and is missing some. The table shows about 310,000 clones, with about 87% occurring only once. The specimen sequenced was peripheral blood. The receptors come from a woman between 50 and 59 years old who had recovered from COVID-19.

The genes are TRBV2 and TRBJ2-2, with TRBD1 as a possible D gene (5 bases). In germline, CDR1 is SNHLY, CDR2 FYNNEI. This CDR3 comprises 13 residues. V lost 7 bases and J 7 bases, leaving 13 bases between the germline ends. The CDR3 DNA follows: TGTGCCAGCACCTCGAGAAGGGGCGGGGAGCTGTTTTTT. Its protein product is CASTSRRGGELFF.

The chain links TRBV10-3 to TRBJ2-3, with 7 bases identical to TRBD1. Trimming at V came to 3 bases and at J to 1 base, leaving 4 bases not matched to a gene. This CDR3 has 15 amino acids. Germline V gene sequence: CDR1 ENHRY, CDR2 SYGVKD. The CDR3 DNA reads TGTGCCATCAGTGATGGAGGACAGGGCACAGATACGCAGTATTTT. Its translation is CAISDGGQGTDTQYF.

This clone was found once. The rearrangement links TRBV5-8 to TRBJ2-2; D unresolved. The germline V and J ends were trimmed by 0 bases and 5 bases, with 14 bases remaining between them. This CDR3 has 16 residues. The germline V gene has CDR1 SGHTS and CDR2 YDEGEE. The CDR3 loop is CASSLEIRPRTGELFF. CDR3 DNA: TGTGCCAGCAGCTTGGAGATCCGGCCTAGAACCGGGGAGCTGTTTTTT.

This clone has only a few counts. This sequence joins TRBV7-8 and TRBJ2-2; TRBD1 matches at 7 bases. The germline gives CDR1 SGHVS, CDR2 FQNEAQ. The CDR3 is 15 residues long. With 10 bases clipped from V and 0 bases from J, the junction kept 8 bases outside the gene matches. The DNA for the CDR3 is TGTGCCACAGAAGACGACAGGGCGAACACCGGGGAGCTGTTTTTT. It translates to CATEDDRANTGELFF.

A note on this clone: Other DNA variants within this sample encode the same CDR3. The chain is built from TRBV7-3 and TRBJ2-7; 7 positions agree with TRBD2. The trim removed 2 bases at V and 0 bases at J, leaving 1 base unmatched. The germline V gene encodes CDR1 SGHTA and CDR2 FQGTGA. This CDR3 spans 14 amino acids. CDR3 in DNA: TGTGCCAGCAGCTTATCGGGGGGCTCCTACGAGCAGTACTTC. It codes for CASSLSGGSYEQYF.

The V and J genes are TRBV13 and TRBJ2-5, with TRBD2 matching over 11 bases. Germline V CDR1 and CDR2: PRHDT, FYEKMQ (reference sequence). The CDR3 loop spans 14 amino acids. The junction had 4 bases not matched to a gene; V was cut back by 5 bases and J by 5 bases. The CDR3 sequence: CASSETSGGETQYF. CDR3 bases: TGTGCCAGCAGCGAAACTAGCGGGGGCGAGACCCAGTACTTC.

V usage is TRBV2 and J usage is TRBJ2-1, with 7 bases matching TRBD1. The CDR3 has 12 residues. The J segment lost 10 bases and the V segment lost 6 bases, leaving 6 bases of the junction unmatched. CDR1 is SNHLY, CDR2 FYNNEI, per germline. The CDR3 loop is CASRDYRGEQFF. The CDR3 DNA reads TGTGCCAGCAGAGACTACAGGGGCGAGCAGTTCTTC.

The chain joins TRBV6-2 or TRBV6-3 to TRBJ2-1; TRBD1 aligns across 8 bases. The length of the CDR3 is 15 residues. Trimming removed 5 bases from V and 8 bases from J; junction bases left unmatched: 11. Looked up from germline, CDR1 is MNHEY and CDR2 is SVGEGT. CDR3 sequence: CASSPRGQGFYEQFF. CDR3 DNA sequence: TGTGCCAGCAGTCCCCGTGGACAGGGTTTTTATGAGCAGTTCTTC.

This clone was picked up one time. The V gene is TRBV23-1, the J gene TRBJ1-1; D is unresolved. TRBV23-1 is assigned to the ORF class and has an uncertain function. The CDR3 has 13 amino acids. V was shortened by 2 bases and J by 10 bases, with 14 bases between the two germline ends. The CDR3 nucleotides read TGCGCCAGCAGTCAAGGCAGTCGCGGGGTAGCTTTCTTT. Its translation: CASSQGSRGVAFF.

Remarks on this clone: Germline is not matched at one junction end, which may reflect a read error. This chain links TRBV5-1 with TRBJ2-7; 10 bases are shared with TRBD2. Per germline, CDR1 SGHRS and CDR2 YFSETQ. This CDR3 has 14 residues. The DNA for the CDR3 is TGCGCCCGCAGCGGCCTCAGCGGGGGGGGCGAGCAGTACTTC. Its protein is CARSGLSGGGEQYF.

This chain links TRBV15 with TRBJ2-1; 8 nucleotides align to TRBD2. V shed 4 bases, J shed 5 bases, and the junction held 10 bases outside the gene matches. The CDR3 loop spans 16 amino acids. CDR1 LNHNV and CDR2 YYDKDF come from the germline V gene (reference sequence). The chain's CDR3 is CATSKELAALNNEQFF. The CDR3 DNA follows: TGTGCCACCAGCAAAGAACTAGCGGCCCTTAACAATGAGCAGTTCTTC.

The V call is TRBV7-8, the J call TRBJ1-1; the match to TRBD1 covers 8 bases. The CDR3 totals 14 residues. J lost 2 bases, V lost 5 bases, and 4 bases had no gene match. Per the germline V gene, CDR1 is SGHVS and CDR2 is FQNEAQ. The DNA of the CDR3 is TGTGCCAGCAGCCGGACAGGGTACAACACTGAAGCTTTCTTT. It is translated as CASSRTGYNTEAFF.

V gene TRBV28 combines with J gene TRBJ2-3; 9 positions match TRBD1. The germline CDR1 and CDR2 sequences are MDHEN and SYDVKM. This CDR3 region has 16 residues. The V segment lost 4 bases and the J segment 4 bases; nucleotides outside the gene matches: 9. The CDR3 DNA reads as TGTGCCAGCAGTTCCCCGGGGACAGGGATTCCAGATACGCAGTATTTT. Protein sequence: CASSSPGTGIPDTQYF. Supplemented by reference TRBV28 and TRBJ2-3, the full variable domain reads DVKVTQSSRYLVKRTGEKVFLECVQDMDHENMFWYRQDPGLGLRLIYFSYDVKMKEKGDIPEGYSVSREKKERFSLILESASTNQTSMYLCASSSPGTGIPDTQYFGPGTRLTVL.

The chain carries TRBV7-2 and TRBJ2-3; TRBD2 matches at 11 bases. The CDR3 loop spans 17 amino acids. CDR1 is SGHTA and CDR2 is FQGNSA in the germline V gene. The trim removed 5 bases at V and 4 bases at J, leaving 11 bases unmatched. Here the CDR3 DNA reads TGTGCCAGCAGCGTAGTAGCGGGGGGGCTTTTTGCAGATACGCAGTATTTT. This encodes CASSVVAGGLFADTQYF.

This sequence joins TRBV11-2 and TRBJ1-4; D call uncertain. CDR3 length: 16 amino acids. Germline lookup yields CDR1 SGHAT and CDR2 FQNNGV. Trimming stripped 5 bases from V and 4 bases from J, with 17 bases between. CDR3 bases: TGTGCCAGCAGCCCTCCATATCAGGTAGATAATGAAAAACTGTTTTTT. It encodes CASSPPYQVDNEKLFF.

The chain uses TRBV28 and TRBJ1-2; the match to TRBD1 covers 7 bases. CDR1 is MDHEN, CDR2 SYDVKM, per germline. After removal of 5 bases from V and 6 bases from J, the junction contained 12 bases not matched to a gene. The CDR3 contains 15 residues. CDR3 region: CASSVGQVEGDGYTF. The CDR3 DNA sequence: TGTGCCAGCAGTGTAGGACAGGTGGAGGGAGATGGCTACACCTTC.

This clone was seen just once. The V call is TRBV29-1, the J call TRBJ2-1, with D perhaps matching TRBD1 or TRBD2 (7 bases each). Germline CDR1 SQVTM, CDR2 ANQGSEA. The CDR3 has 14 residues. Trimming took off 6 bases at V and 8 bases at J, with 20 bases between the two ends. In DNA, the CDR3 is TGCAGCGTGGGCGGGGGCAGGGGGGAGGATGAGCAGTTCTTC. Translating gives CSVGGGRGEDEQFF.

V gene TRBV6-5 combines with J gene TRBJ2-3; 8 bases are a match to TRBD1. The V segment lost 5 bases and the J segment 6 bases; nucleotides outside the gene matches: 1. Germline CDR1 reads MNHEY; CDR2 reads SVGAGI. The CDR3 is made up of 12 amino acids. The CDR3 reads CASSRTGDTQYF. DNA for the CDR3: TGTGCCAGCAGTCGGACAGGGGATACGCAGTATTTT.

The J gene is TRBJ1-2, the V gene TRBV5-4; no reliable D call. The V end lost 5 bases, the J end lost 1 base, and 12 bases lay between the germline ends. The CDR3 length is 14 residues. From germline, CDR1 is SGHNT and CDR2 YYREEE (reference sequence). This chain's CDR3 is CASSSTALNYGYTF. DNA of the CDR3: TGTGCCAGCAGTTCGACTGCCCTTAACTATGGCTACACCTTC.

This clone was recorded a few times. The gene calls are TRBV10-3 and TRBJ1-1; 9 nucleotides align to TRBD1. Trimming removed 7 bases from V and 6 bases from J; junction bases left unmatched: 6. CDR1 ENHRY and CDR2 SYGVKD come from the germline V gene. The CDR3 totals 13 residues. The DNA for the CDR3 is TGTGCCATCACTGGGACAGGGCGGGCTGAAGCTTTCTTT. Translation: CAITGTGRAEAFF.

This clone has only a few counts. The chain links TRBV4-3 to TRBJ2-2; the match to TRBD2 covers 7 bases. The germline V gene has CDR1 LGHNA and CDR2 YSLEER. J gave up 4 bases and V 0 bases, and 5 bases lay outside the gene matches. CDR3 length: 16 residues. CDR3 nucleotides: TGCGCCAGCAGCCAAGATTTGGGACTAAGCACCGGGGAGCTGTTTTTT. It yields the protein CASSQDLGLSTGELFF.

For the CDR3, the DNA is TGCAGCGTTGAACGGGGGGCCTACACTGAAGCTTTCTTT. This codes for CSVERGAYTEAFF. The genes are TRBV29-1 and TRBJ1-1, with a tentative D call TRBD1 (6 bases). The germline V gene encodes CDR1 SQVTM and CDR2 ANQGSEA. The CDR3 extends over 13 amino acids. With 2 bases removed from V and 3 bases from J, the gap between germline ends came to 10 bases.

Here the CDR3 reads CASSQRQGGSGANVLTF. CDR3 bases: TGCGCCAGCAGTCAAAGACAGGGGGGCTCTGGGGCCAACGTCCTGACTTTC. V and J are TRBV23-1 and TRBJ2-6, with 9 bases matching TRBD1. Being an ORF, TRBV23-1 has a function that is uncertain. Trimming took 2 bases from V and 0 from J; bases not matched to a gene: 2. The CDR3 extends over 17 amino acids.

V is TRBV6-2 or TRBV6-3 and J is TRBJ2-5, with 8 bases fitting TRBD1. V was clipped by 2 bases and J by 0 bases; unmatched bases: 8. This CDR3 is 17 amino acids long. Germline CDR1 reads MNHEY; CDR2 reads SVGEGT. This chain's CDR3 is CASSYIQTGAHQETQYF. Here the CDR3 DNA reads TGTGCCAGCAGTTACATACAGACAGGGGCCCACCAAGAGACCCAGTACTTC.

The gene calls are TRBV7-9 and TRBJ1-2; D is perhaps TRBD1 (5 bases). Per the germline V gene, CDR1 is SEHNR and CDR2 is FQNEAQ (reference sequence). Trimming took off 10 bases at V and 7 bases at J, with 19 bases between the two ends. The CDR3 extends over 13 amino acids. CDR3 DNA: TGTGCCACCAACCAGGGTGTCTTTCGTGGCTACACCTTC. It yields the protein CATNQGVFRGYTF. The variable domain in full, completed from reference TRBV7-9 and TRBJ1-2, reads DTGVSQNPRHKITKRGQNVTFRCDPISEHNRLYWYRQTLGQGPEFLTYFQNEAQLEKSRLLSDRFSAERPKGSFSTLEIQRTEQGDSAMYLCATNQGVFRGYTFGSGTRLTVV.

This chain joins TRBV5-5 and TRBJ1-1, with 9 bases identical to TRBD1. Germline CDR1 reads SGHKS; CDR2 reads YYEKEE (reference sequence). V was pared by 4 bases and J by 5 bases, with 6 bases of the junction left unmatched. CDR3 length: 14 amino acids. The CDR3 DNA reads TGTGCCAGCAGCGCGGTGGACAGGGGAACTGAAGCTTTCTTT. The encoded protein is CASSAVDRGTEAFF.

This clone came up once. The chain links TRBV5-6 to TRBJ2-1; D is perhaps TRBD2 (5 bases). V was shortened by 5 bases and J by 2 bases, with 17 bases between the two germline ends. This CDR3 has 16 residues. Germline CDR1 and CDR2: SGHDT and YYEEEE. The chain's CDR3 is CASRPSRVATYNEQFF. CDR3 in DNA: TGTGCCAGCAGGCCCAGTCGAGTAGCGACCTACAATGAGCAGTTCTTC.

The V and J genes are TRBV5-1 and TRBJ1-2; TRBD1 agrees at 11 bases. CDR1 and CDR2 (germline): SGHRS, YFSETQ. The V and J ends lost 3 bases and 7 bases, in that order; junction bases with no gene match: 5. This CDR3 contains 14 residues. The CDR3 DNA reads TGCGCCAGCAGCTCCGGACAGGGGGCCAGTGGCTACACCTTC. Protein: CASSSGQGASGYTF.

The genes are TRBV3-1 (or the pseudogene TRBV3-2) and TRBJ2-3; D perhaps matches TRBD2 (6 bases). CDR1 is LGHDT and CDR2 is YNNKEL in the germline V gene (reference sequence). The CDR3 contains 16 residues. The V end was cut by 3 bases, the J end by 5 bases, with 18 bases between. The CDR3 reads CASSQLRGTRRDTQYF. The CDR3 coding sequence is TGTGCCAGCAGCCAGTTGCGGGGTACCCGGAGAGATACGCAGTATTTT.

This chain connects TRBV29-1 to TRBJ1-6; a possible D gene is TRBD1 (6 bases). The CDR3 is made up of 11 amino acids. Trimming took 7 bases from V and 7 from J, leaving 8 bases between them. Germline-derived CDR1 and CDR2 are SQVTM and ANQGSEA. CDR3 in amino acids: CSAQGNSPLHF. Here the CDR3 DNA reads TGCAGCGCCCAGGGGAATTCACCCCTCCACTTT.

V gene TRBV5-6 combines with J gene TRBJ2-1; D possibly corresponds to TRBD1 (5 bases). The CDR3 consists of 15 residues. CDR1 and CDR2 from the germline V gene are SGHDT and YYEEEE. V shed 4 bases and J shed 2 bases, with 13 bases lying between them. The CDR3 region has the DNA TGTGCCAGCAGCCCCCCGGTAGGGGCCTACAATGAGCAGTTCTTC. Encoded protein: CASSPPVGAYNEQFF.

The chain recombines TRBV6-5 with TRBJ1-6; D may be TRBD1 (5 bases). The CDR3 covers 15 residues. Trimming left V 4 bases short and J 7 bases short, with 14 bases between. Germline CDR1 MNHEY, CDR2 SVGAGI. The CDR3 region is CASSLGTGWNSPLHF. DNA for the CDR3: TGTGCCAGCAGTTTGGGAACAGGCTGGAATTCACCCCTCCACTTT.